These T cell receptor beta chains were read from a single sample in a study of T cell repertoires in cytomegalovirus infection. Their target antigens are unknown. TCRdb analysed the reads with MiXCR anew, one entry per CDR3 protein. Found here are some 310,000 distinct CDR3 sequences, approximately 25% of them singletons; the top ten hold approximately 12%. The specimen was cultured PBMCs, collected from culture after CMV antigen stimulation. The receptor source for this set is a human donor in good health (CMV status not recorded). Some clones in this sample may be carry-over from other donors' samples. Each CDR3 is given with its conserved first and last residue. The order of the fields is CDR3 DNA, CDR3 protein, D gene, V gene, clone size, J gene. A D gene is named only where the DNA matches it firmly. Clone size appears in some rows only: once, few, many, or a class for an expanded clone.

CDR3 DNA: TGCGCCAGCAGCCAAGGTTGGCAGGGGGCACAAAGCACAGATACGCAGTATTTT
CDR3 protein: CASSQGWQGAQSTDTQYF
D gene: TRBD1
V gene: TRBV4-3
clone size: .
J gene: TRBJ2-3

CDR3 DNA: TGTGCCATAGGACAGGGAGGAGGTTATGGCTACACCTTC
CDR3 protein: CAIGQGGGYGYTF
D gene: TRBD1
V gene: TRBV10-3
clone size: .
J gene: TRBJ1-2

CDR3 DNA: TGTGCCAGCTTTATATCTGCTGAAGAGACCCAGTACTTC
CDR3 protein: CASFISAEETQYF
D gene: .
V gene: TRBV6-1
clone size: many
J gene: TRBJ2-5

CDR3 DNA: TGTGCCAGCAGTTACTCGGGTCCGCCCGGGAGGAACACTGAAGCTTTCTTT
CDR3 protein: CASSYSGPPGRNTEAFF
D gene: .
V gene: TRBV6-2/TRBV6-3
clone size: few
J gene: TRBJ1-1

CDR3 DNA: TGTGCCAGCACAATGGGGGGGATAAGCTCCTACGAGCAGTACTTC
CDR3 protein: CASTMGGISSYEQYF
D gene: TRBD2
V gene: TRBV28
clone size: .
J gene: TRBJ2-7

CDR3 DNA: TGCAGTGCTGAAACAGAATACGAGCAGTACTTC
CDR3 protein: CSAETEYEQYF
D gene: .
V gene: TRBV20-1
clone size: .
J gene: TRBJ2-7

CDR3 DNA: TGTGCCTGTAGGACAGGGGGACGGAACACTGAAGCTTTCTTT
CDR3 protein: CACRTGGRNTEAFF
D gene: TRBD1
V gene: TRBV30
clone size: many
J gene: TRBJ1-1

CDR3 DNA: TGCGCCAGCAGCCTCCAGTCCTCACAAGGGGGAGGCACTGAAGCTTTCTTT
CDR3 protein: CASSLQSSQGGGTEAFF
D gene: .
V gene: TRBV5-1
clone size: .
J gene: TRBJ1-1

CDR3 DNA: TGTGCCAGCAGCTTAGTGTCTAGCGGGGGCAATGAGCAGTTCTTC
CDR3 protein: CASSLVSSGGNEQFF
D gene: TRBD2
V gene: TRBV7-2
clone size: .
J gene: TRBJ2-1

CDR3 DNA: TGTGCCAGCAGCCCTGTTGTAAGGGCGGGGCAGCAGTACTTC
CDR3 protein: CASSPVVRAGQQYF
D gene: .
V gene: TRBV7-2
clone size: few
J gene: TRBJ2-7

CDR3 DNA: TGTGCCAGCAGTTTATACCCAGGGCCAACCTACGAGCAGTACTTC
CDR3 protein: CASSLYPGPTYEQYF
D gene: .
V gene: TRBV27
clone size: .
J gene: TRBJ2-7

CDR3 DNA: TGTGCCAGCAGCTTACCTGGACTAGCGGGAACCTACAATGAGCAGTTCTTC
CDR3 protein: CASSLPGLAGTYNEQFF
D gene: TRBD2
V gene: TRBV7-9
clone size: .
J gene: TRBJ2-1

CDR3 DNA: TGTGCCAGGCTAGGGACTAGCGGGACCAACCAGGGCACCGGGGAGCTGTTTTTT
CDR3 protein: CARLGTSGTNQGTGELFF
D gene: TRBD2
V gene: TRBV7-8
clone size: many
J gene: TRBJ2-2

CDR3 DNA: TGTGCCAGTAGTATCCTTCGGGGAAGGGTCCAGGGCACAGATACGCAGTATTTT
CDR3 protein: CASSILRGRVQGTDTQYF
D gene: .
V gene: TRBV19
clone size: .
J gene: TRBJ2-3

CDR3 DNA: TGTGCCAGCAGCCCGGGACAGACCTACGAGCAGTACTTC
CDR3 protein: CASSPGQTYEQYF
D gene: TRBD1
V gene: TRBV28
clone size: .
J gene: TRBJ2-7

CDR3 DNA: TGTGCCAGCAGCTTAAGGGGGGCTGGCCCAGATACGCAGTATTTT
CDR3 protein: CASSLRGAGPDTQYF
D gene: .
V gene: TRBV7-3
clone size: many
J gene: TRBJ2-3

CDR3 DNA: TGTGCCAGCAGCTTCGGACAGTTCTCCTACGAGCAGTACTTC
CDR3 protein: CASSFGQFSYEQYF
D gene: .
V gene: TRBV7-2
clone size: many
J gene: TRBJ2-7

CDR3 DNA: TGTGCCAGCAGCTTAGTGGCAGGGGAGAGGACTGAAGCTTTCTTT
CDR3 protein: CASSLVAGERTEAFF
D gene: .
V gene: TRBV7-9
clone size: many
J gene: TRBJ1-1

CDR3 DNA: TGTGCCAGCAGTGTAGGGCCAGGGGGGGGGAATGAGCAGTTCTTC
CDR3 protein: CASSVGPGGGNEQFF
D gene: .
V gene: TRBV2
clone size: .
J gene: TRBJ2-1

CDR3 DNA: TGTGCCAGCAGCCCTCTGGCGGGAGGAGGTTCGGGCACAGATACGCAGTATTTT
CDR3 protein: CASSPLAGGGSGTDTQYF
D gene: TRBD2
V gene: TRBV7-3
clone size: many
J gene: TRBJ2-3

CDR3 DNA: TGTGCCAGCAGCTTGAGGGGTAAGCAGTACTTC
CDR3 protein: CASSLRGKQYF
D gene: .
V gene: TRBV7-2
clone size: .
J gene: TRBJ2-7

CDR3 DNA: TGTGCCAGTAGTCCCGGGACACGGAATGAAAAACTGTTTTTT
CDR3 protein: CASSPGTRNEKLFF
D gene: .
V gene: TRBV19
clone size: few
J gene: TRBJ1-4

CDR3 DNA: TGTGCCAGTCAAGGCGTCGGACAGGGATTAAAAACTGAAGCTTTCTTT
CDR3 protein: CASQGVGQGLKTEAFF
D gene: TRBD1
V gene: TRBV19
clone size: .
J gene: TRBJ1-1

CDR3 DNA: TGTGCCAGCAGGGAGGGACAGGGGAGGACCGGGGAGCTGTTTTTT
CDR3 protein: CASREGQGRTGELFF
D gene: TRBD1
V gene: TRBV2
clone size: few
J gene: TRBJ2-2

CDR3 DNA: TGTGCCAGTAGTAAAGCCGGAGCGCTTAGTAGCACAGATACGCAGTATTTT
CDR3 protein: CASSKAGALSSTDTQYF
D gene: .
V gene: TRBV19
clone size: once
J gene: TRBJ2-3

CDR3 DNA: TGTGCCAGCAGTGGACAGAACTATGGCTACACCTTC
CDR3 protein: CASSGQNYGYTF
D gene: .
V gene: TRBV2
clone size: few
J gene: TRBJ1-2

CDR3 DNA: TGTGCCAGCAGCTTAACGGGACTAGCGGGAAGGACCGGGGAGCTGTTTTTT
CDR3 protein: CASSLTGLAGRTGELFF
D gene: TRBD2
V gene: TRBV7-3
clone size: many
J gene: TRBJ2-2

CDR3 DNA: TGCAGTGCTAGAGATGACCTCGTGGAGACCCAGTACTTC
CDR3 protein: CSARDDLVETQYF
D gene: .
V gene: TRBV20-1
clone size: .
J gene: TRBJ2-5

CDR3 DNA: TGTGCCAGCAGAAACGCGGGTTCAGATACGCAGTATTTT
CDR3 protein: CASRNAGSDTQYF
D gene: .
V gene: TRBV27
clone size: .
J gene: TRBJ2-3

CDR3 DNA: TGTGCCAGCAGCTTAGCAGGGGCAGGGACCGGGGAGCTGTTTTTT
CDR3 protein: CASSLAGAGTGELFF
D gene: .
V gene: TRBV7-2
clone size: .
J gene: TRBJ2-2

CDR3 DNA: TGTGCCAGCAGGGTCCGAACCTACGAGCAGTACTTC
CDR3 protein: CASRVRTYEQYF
D gene: .
V gene: TRBV6-1
clone size: .
J gene: TRBJ2-7

CDR3 DNA: TGTGCCAGCAGCACAGCTAACTATGGCTACACCTTC
CDR3 protein: CASSTANYGYTF
D gene: .
V gene: TRBV7-2
clone size: many
J gene: TRBJ1-2

CDR3 DNA: TGTGCCAGCAGCTTAGGCAGGTTTAATGAAAAACTGTTTTTT
CDR3 protein: CASSLGRFNEKLFF
D gene: .
V gene: TRBV7-2
clone size: many
J gene: TRBJ1-4

CDR3 DNA: TGTGCCATCAGTGAGTCTTCGACCCCGCACGGGTACGAGCAGTACTTC
CDR3 protein: CAISESSTPHGYEQYF
D gene: .
V gene: TRBV10-3
clone size: .
J gene: TRBJ2-7

CDR3 DNA: TGTGCCAGCAGCTTTGGACTAGGGACGGACGCCGGGGAGCTGTTTTTT
CDR3 protein: CASSFGLGTDAGELFF
D gene: TRBD2
V gene: TRBV5-4
clone size: .
J gene: TRBJ2-2

CDR3 DNA: TGTGCCAGCAGCCAGGGGGGGGAGCAGTACTTC
CDR3 protein: CASSQGGEQYF
D gene: .
V gene: TRBV11-2
clone size: many
J gene: TRBJ2-7

CDR3 DNA: TGTACCAGCAGTTTACACAGGGTACAAGAGACCCAGTACTTC
CDR3 protein: CTSSLHRVQETQYF
D gene: .
V gene: TRBV28
clone size: once
J gene: TRBJ2-5

CDR3 DNA: TGTGCCAGCAGCTCATATACAGGGGACCAAGAGACCCAGTACTTC
CDR3 protein: CASSSYTGDQETQYF
D gene: TRBD1
V gene: TRBV7-2
clone size: medium-sized
J gene: TRBJ2-5

CDR3 DNA: TGTGCCAGCAGCCCCCCCGACTACGAGCAGTACTTC
CDR3 protein: CASSPPDYEQYF
D gene: .
V gene: TRBV7-2
clone size: many
J gene: TRBJ2-7

CDR3 DNA: TGTGCCAGCAGCATTGGGAATGAGCAGTTCTTC
CDR3 protein: CASSIGNEQFF
D gene: .
V gene: TRBV7-2
clone size: few
J gene: TRBJ2-1

CDR3 DNA: TGTGCCAGCACGACAGTGACGGGAGGCACAGATACGCAGTATTTT
CDR3 protein: CASTTVTGGTDTQYF
D gene: .
V gene: TRBV28
clone size: few
J gene: TRBJ2-3

CDR3 DNA: TGCAGTCAGCGTTCAGGGAACACTGAAGCTTTCTTT
CDR3 protein: CSQRSGNTEAFF
D gene: .
V gene: TRBV20-1
clone size: .
J gene: TRBJ1-1

CDR3 DNA: TGCAGTGCTAGTCGCGGGGAAACTGAAGCTTTCTTT
CDR3 protein: CSASRGETEAFF
D gene: .
V gene: TRBV20-1
clone size: .
J gene: TRBJ1-1

CDR3 DNA: TGCAGTGCTAGAGATCTAGGGGACATTCAGTACTTC
CDR3 protein: CSARDLGDIQYF
D gene: .
V gene: TRBV20-1
clone size: .
J gene: TRBJ2-4

CDR3 DNA: TGTGCCAGCGACATAGCGAGAGAGACCCAGTACTTC
CDR3 protein: CASDIARETQYF
D gene: .
V gene: TRBV2
clone size: .
J gene: TRBJ2-5

CDR3 DNA: TGTGCCAGCAGAACACGCACAGATACGCAGTATTTT
CDR3 protein: CASRTRTDTQYF
D gene: .
V gene: TRBV11-2
clone size: few
J gene: TRBJ2-3

CDR3 DNA: TGTGCCAGCAGCCCCCTATACGGGGTTTCCGAAGCTTTCTTT
CDR3 protein: CASSPLYGVSEAFF
D gene: .
V gene: TRBV7-9
clone size: .
J gene: TRBJ1-1

CDR3 DNA: TGCGCCAGCAGCCCCGACCCGAGCTCCTACAATGAGCAGTTCTTC
CDR3 protein: CASSPDPSSYNEQFF
D gene: .
V gene: TRBV4-3
clone size: .
J gene: TRBJ2-1

CDR3 DNA: TGTGCCAGCAGCCAGCGGGCGGCAGGGCACACTGAAGCTTTCTTT
CDR3 protein: CASSQRAAGHTEAFF
D gene: .
V gene: TRBV7-8
clone size: .
J gene: TRBJ1-1

CDR3 DNA: TGCGCCAGCAGCCAAGCTTTGGTCGGAGGGGGAGGGGAGACCCAGTACTTC
CDR3 protein: CASSQALVGGGGETQYF
D gene: .
V gene: TRBV4-1
clone size: few
J gene: TRBJ2-5

CDR3 DNA: TGTGCCAGCAGTGAATTGGGGGTGGCGAACACTGAAGCTTTCTTT
CDR3 protein: CASSELGVANTEAFF
D gene: .
V gene: TRBV2
clone size: few
J gene: TRBJ1-1

CDR3 DNA: TGTGCCAGCTCACCAGGAGGGATAGGGAGAAGGGATGAGCAGTTCTTC
CDR3 protein: CASSPGGIGRRDEQFF
D gene: .
V gene: TRBV18
clone size: .
J gene: TRBJ2-1

CDR3 DNA: TGTGCCAGCAGCGGGCGAAGTAGCGGACAAGAGACCCAGTACTTC
CDR3 protein: CASSGRSSGQETQYF
D gene: .
V gene: TRBV9
clone size: .
J gene: TRBJ2-5

CDR3 DNA: TGTGCCAGCAGCGGGGGGACAGTTGGAAACACCATATATTTT
CDR3 protein: CASSGGTVGNTIYF
D gene: TRBD1
V gene: TRBV7-9
clone size: once
J gene: TRBJ1-3